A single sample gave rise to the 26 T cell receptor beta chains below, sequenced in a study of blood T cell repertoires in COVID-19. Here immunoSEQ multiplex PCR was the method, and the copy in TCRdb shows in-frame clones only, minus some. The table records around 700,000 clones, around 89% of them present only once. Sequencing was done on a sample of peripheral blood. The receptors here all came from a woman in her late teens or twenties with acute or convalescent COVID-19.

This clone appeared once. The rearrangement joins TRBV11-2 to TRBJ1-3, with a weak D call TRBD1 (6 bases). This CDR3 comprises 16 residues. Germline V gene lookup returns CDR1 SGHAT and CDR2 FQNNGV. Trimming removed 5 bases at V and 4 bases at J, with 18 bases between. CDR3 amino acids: CASSPPRTVFGNTIYF. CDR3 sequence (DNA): TGTGCCAGCAGCCCACCACGGACAGTTTTCGGAAACACCATATATTTT.

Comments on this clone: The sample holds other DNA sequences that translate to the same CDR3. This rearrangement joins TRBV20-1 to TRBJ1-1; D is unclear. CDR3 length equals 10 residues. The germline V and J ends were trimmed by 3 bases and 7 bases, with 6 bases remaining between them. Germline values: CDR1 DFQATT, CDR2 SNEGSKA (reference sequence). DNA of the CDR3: TGCAGTGCTAGTTCAGGTGAAGCTTTCTTT. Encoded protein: CSASSGEAFF.

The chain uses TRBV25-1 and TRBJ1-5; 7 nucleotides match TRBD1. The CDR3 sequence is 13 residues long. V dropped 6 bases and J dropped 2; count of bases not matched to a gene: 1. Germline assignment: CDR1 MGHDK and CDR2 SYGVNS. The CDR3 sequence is CASSQGGNQPQHF. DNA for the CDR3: TGTGCCAGCAGCCAGGGGGGCAATCAGCCCCAGCATTTT.

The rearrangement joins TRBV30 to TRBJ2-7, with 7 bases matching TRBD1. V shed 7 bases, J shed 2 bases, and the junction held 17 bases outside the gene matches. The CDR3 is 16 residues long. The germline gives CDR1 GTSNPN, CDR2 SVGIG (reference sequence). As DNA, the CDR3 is TGTGCCTTGGACCGCCAGAGGGCAGGGGGAACCTACGAGCAGTACTTC. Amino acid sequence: CALDRQRAGGTYEQYF.

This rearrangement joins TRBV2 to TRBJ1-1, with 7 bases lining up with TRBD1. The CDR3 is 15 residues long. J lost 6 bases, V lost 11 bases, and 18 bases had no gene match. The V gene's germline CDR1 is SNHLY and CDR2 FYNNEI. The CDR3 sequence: CALMSAETGQAEAFF. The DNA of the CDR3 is TGTGCCCTCATGTCCGCCGAGACAGGGCAAGCTGAAGCTTTCTTT.

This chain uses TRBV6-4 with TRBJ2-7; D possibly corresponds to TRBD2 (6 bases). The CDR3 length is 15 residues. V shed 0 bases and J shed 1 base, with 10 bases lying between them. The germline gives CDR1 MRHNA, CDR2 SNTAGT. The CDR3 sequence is CASSDSRGYSYEQYF. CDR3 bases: TGTGCCAGCAGTGACTCCCGGGGGTATTCCTACGAGCAGTACTTC.

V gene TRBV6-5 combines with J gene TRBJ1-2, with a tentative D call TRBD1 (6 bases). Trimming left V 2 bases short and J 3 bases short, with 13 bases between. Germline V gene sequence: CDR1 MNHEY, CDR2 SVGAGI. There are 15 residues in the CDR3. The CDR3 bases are TGTGCCAGCAGTTACGGGCAGGGGCTATACTATGGCTACACCTTC. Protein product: CASSYGQGLYYGYTF.

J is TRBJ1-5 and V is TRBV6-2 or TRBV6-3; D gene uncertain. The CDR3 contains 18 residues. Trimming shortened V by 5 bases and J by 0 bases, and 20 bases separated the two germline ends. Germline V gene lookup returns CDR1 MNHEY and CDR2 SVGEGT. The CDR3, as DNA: TGTGCCAGCAGTGGGGTCGAGGCGGGTGATTATAGCAATCAGCCCCAGCATTTT. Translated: CASSGVEAGDYSNQPQHF.

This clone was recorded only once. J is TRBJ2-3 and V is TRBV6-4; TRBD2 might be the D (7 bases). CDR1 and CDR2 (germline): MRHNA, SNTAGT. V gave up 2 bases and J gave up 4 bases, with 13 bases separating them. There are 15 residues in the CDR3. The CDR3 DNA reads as TGTGCCAGCAGTGACCGAGAGGGGGGGGCAGATACGCAGTATTTT. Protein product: CASSDREGGADTQYF.

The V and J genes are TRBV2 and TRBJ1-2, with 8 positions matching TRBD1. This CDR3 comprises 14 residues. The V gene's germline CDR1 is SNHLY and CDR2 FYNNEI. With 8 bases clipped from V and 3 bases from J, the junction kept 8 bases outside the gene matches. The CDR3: CASQGAAVDYGYTF. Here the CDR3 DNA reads TGTGCCAGCCAGGGGGCAGCGGTGGACTATGGCTACACCTTC.

CDR3 protein: CASSGSGFGTGELFF. The CDR3 DNA is TGTGCCAGCAGCGGATCAGGATTCGGCACCGGGGAGCTGTTTTTT. J is TRBJ2-2 and V is TRBV7-6; no clear D. The CDR3 is 15 amino acids. The V gene lost 5 bases and the J gene lost 4 bases, with 14 bases spanning the gap. The V gene's germline CDR1 is SGHVS and CDR2 FNYEAQ.

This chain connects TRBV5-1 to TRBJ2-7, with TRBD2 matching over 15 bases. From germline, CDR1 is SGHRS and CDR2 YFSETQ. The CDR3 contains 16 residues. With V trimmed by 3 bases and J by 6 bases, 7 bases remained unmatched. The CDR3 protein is CASSSGLAGGPGEQYF. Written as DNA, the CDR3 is TGCGCCAGCAGCTCTGGACTAGCGGGGGGGCCGGGCGAGCAGTACTTC.

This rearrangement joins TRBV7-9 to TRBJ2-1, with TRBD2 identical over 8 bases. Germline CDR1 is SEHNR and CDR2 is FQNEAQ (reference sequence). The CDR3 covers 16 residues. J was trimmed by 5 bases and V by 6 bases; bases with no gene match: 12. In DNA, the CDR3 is TGTGCCAGCAGGAAGATAGGTAGCGGGGCCCACAATGAGCAGTTCTTC. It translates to CASRKIGSGAHNEQFF.

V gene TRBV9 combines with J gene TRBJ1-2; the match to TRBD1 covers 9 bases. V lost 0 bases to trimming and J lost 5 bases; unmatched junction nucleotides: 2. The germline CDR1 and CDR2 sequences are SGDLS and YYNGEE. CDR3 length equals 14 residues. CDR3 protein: CASSVAGQGYGYTF. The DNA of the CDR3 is TGTGCCAGCAGCGTAGCTGGACAGGGGTATGGCTACACCTTC. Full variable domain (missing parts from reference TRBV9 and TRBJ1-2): DSGVTQTPKHLITATGQRVTLRCSPRSGDLSVYWYQQSLDQGLQFLIQYYNGEERAKGNILERFSAQQFPDLHSELNLSSLELGDSALYFCASSVAGQGYGYTFGSGTRLTVV.

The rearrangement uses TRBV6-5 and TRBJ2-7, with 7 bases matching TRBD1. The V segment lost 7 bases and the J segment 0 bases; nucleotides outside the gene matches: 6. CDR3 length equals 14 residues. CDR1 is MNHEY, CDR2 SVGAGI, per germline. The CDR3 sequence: CASKLGQASYEQYF. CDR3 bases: TGTGCCAGCAAACTAGGACAGGCCTCCTACGAGCAGTACTTC.

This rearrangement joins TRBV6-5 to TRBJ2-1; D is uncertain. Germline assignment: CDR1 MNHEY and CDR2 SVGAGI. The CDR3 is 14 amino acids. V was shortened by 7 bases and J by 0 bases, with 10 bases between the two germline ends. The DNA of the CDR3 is TGTGCCAGCACCCCCCTAAGCTCCTACAATGAGCAGTTCTTC. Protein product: CASTPLSSYNEQFF.

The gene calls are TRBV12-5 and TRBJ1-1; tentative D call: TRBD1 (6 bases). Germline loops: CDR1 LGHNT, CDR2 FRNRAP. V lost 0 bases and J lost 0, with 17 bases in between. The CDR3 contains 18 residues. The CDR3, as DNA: TGTGCTAGTGGTTTGGTAATAGATGACAGGACCTTGAACACTGAAGCTTTCTTT. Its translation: CASGLVIDDRTLNTEAFF.

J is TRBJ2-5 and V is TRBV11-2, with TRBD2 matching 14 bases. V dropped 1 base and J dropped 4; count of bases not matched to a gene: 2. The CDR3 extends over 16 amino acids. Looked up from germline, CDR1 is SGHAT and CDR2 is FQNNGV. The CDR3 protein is CASSLVGTSGRETQYF. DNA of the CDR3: TGTGCCAGCAGCTTAGTTGGGACTAGCGGGAGAGAGACCCAGTACTTC.

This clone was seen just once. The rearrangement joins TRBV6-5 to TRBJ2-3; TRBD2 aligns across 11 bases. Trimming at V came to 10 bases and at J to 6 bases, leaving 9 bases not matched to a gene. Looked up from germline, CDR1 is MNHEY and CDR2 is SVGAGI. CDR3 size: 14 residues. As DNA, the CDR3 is TGTGCCACCTCACTAGCGGGGGCCGGGGATACGCAGTATTTT. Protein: CATSLAGAGDTQYF.

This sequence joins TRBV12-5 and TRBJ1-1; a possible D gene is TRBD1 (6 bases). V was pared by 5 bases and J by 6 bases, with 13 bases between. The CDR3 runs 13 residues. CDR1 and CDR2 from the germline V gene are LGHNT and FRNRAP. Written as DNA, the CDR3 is TGTGCTAGTGGTACCGGACAGTTAGCTGAAGCTTTCTTT. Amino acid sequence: CASGTGQLAEAFF.

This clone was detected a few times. The CDR3 loop is CASSVGTGRQETQYF. For the CDR3, the DNA is TGTGCCAGCAGCGTTGGGACAGGGAGGCAGGAGACCCAGTACTTC. The gene calls are TRBV9 and TRBJ2-5; TRBD1 matches at 9 bases. Trimming at V came to 2 bases and at J to 5 bases, leaving 7 bases not matched to a gene. The CDR3 sequence is 15 residues long. In germline, CDR1 is SGDLS, CDR2 YYNGEE.

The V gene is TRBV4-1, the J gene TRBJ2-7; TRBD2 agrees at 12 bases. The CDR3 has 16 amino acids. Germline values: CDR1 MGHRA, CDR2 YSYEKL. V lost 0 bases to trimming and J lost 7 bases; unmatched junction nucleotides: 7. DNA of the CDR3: TGCGCCAGCAGCCAAGACTGGGGACTAGCGGGTCGGGAGCAGTACTTC. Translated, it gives CASSQDWGLAGREQYF.

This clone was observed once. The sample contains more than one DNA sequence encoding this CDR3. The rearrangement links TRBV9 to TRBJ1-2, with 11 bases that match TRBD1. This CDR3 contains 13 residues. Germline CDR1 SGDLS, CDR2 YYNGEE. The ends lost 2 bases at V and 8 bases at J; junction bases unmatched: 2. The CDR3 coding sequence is TGTGCCAGCAGCGTGGGACAGGGGGGCGGCTACACCTTC. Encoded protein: CASSVGQGGGYTF.

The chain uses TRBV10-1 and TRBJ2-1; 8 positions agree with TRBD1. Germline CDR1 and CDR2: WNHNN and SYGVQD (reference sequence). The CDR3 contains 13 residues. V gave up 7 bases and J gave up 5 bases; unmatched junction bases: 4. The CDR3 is CASNRGEDNEQFF. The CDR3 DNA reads TGCGCCAGCAACAGGGGGGAAGACAATGAGCAGTTCTTC.

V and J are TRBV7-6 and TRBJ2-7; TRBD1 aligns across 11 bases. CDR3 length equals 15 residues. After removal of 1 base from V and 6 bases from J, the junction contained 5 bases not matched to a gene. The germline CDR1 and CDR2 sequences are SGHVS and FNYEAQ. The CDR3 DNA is TGTGCCAGCAGCTTAGTAGGACAGGGGGCGTCCGAGCAGTACTTC. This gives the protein CASSLVGQGASEQYF.

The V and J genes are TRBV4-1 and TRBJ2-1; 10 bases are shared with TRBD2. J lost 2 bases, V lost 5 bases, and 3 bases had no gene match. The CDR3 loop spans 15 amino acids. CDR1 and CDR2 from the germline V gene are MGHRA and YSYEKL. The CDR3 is CASSKSGGAYNEQFF. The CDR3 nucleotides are TGCGCCAGCAGCAAGAGCGGGGGGGCCTACAATGAGCAGTTCTTC.